The 12 T cell receptor beta chains presented below share a single source sample, sequenced in a study of response to subunit inactivated influenza vaccine. A single record per CDR3 protein comes from TCRdb applying MiXCR to the RT-PCR reads. The sample records about 520,000 distinct CDR3 sequences, under 8.5% being singletons. The specimen was PBMCs from blood, collected around 25 months after vaccination. Every receptor here comes from a man aged 50 to 75 who received an inactivated influenza vaccine.

The table lists this clonotype with many counts. J is TRBJ1-6 and V is TRBV5-6; the match to TRBD1 covers 8 bases. The germline V gene has CDR1 SGHDT and CDR2 YYEEEE. With 3 bases clipped from V and 13 bases from J, the junction kept 15 bases outside the gene matches. The CDR3 is made up of 16 amino acids. The CDR3 reads CASSSSGQGIRSPLHF. The DNA of the CDR3 is TGTGCCAGCAGCTCATCCGGACAGGGAATTAGATCCCCCCTCCACTTT. The full variable domain, rest sourced from reference TRBV5-6 and TRBJ1-6, is DAGVTQSPTHLIKTRGQQVTLRCSPKSGHDTVSWYQQALGQGPQFIFQYYEEEERQRGNFPDRFSGHQFPNYSSELNVNALLLGDSALYLCASSSSGQGIRSPLHFGNGTRLTVT.

This clonotype was counted at least ten times. Here the CDR3 DNA reads TGCAGTGCACCTACAGGACCCTCTGGAAACACCATATATTTT. It codes for CSAPTGPSGNTIYF. V and J are TRBV20-1 and TRBJ1-3; weak D call: TRBD1 (5 bases). V was shortened by 6 bases and J by 0 bases, with 12 bases between the two germline ends. The CDR3 spans 14 residues. Germline CDR1 reads DFQATT; CDR2 reads SNEGSKA (reference sequence).

The chain uses TRBV18 and TRBJ1-1; D uncertain. The CDR3 is made up of 14 amino acids. CDR1 is KGHSH and CDR2 is LQKENI in the germline V gene. V lost 0 bases to trimming and J lost 1 base, with 6 bases between them. The DNA of the CDR3 is TGTGCCAGCTCACCACCGCTCGAGAACACTGAAGCTTTCTTT. Translated: CASSPPLENTEAFF.

V is TRBV28 and J is TRBJ2-3; D might be TRBD1 (6 bases). This CDR3 is 17 amino acids long. V lost 3 bases and J 2 bases, leaving 18 bases between the germline ends. Germline CDR1 is MDHEN and CDR2 is SYDVKM. The CDR3 loop reads CASSLWQGFSLTDTQYF. CDR3 coding DNA: TGTGCCAGCAGTTTGTGGCAGGGGTTTTCTCTCACAGATACGCAGTATTTT. Full variable domain (outside the CDR3, taken from reference TRBV28 and TRBJ2-3): DVKVTQSSRYLVKRTGEKVFLECVQDMDHENMFWYRQDPGLGLRLIYFSYDVKMKEKGDIPEGYSVSREKKERFSLILESASTNQTSMYLCASSLWQGFSLTDTQYFGPGTRLTVL.

This clonotype was detected a few times. V gene TRBV12-3 or TRBV12-4 combines with J gene TRBJ1-3, with 7 bases fitting TRBD1. Trimming at V came to 5 bases and at J to 3 bases, leaving 4 bases not matched to a gene. This CDR3 spans 14 amino acids. The CDR3 protein is CASSTTGVGNTIYF. CDR3 bases: TGTGCCAGCAGTACTACAGGGGTTGGAAACACCATATATTTT.

This clonotype was found a few times. The genes are TRBV2 and TRBJ1-5; D possibly corresponds to TRBD1 (5 bases). CDR3 length: 16 amino acids. Germline V gene data show CDR1 as SNHLY and CDR2 as FYNNEI. Trimming left V 7 bases short and J 0 bases short, with 16 bases between. In DNA, the CDR3 is TGTGCCAGCACAGAGGGTAGGGGTTATAGCAATCAGCCCCAGCATTTT. It codes for CASTEGRGYSNQPQHF.

This clonotype was counted ten times or more. The rearrangement uses TRBV29-1 and TRBJ1-1; D gene uncertain. From germline, CDR1 is SQVTM and CDR2 ANQGSEA. The length of the CDR3 is 12 residues. V was pared by 4 bases and J by 1 base, with 7 bases between. CDR3 in amino acids: CSVGKRNTEAFF. The CDR3 region has the DNA TGCAGCGTTGGGAAGAGGAACACTGAAGCTTTCTTT.

This clonotype was detected a few times. The chain couples TRBV6-1 to TRBJ2-7; D unclear. Germline loops: CDR1 MNHNS, CDR2 SASEGT. V lost 5 bases and J lost 2, with 10 bases in between. This CDR3 comprises 13 residues. As DNA, the CDR3 is TGTGCCAGCAGTCAAAGGGAAGCCTACGAGCAGTACTTC. It specifies CASSQREAYEQYF.

In its sample, this clonotype was seen once. CDR3 amino acids: CASSQVTGPETQYF. DNA of the CDR3: TGCGCCAGCAGCCAAGTAACAGGGCCAGAGACCCAGTACTTC. This chain uses TRBV4-1 with TRBJ2-5; D may be TRBD1 (6 bases). V lost 1 base and J lost 4, with 10 bases in between. The CDR3 extends over 14 amino acids. Germline V gives CDR1 MGHRA, CDR2 YSYEKL.

Many counts were recorded for this clonotype. The chain uses TRBV27 and TRBJ2-1; no definite D call. CDR3 length: 15 residues. With 6 bases removed from V and 6 bases from J, the gap between germline ends came to 18 bases. From germline, CDR1 is MNHEY and CDR2 SMNVEV (reference sequence). CDR3 nucleotides: TGTGCCAGCAGCTCTACATTGATGGCTCCCAATGAGCAGTTCTTC. It codes for CASSSTLMAPNEQFF.

This clonotype was observed many times. The genes are TRBV10-3 and TRBJ1-6; tentatively, D is TRBD1 (5 bases). Germline CDR1 is ENHRY and CDR2 is SYGVKD. The germline V and J ends were trimmed by 2 bases and 8 bases, with 10 bases remaining between them. The length of the CDR3 is 14 residues. CDR3 in amino acids: CAISEQGGDSPLHF. The CDR3 DNA sequence: TGTGCCATCAGTGAGCAGGGAGGCGATTCACCCCTCCACTTT.

This clonotype was counted a few times. This chain joins TRBV3-1 and TRBJ2-3; no clear D. CDR1 is LGHDT and CDR2 is YNNKEL in the germline V gene (reference sequence). The CDR3 is 13 residues long. V was pared by 9 bases and J by 0 bases, with 10 bases between. CDR3 DNA: TGTGCCAGTGGTCTGTCTAGCACAGATACGCAGTATTTT. The encoded protein is CASGLSSTDTQYF.